The 26 T cell receptor beta chains presented below share a single source sample, sequenced in a study of tumor-infiltrating lymphocytes in localized non-small cell lung cancer. The protocol was immunoSEQ multiplex PCR, while the TCRdb copy is restricted to in-frame clones and leaves out a portion. Seen here are 15,000 to 20,000 clones, around 80% observed once, and the top ten hold around 4.9%. Sequencing was performed on lung tumor tissue. The receptors come from a human donor with non-small cell lung cancer.

V and J are TRBV10-3 and TRBJ2-7; 10 bases align to TRBD1. Germline V CDR1 and CDR2: ENHRY, SYGVKD. V lost 7 bases, J lost 7 bases, and 7 bases stayed unmatched. The CDR3 spans 13 residues. CDR3 sequence: CAITPGTGAEQYF. CDR3 DNA sequence: TGTGCCATCACTCCCGGGACAGGGGCTGAGCAGTACTTC.

With respect to this clone: Within the sample, other DNA sequences also encode this same CDR3. The chain recombines TRBV4-1 with TRBJ1-5; the D gene is possibly TRBD1 (5 bases). The CDR3 covers 15 residues. The germline CDR1 and CDR2 sequences are MGHRA and YSYEKL. The V gene lost 0 bases and the J gene lost 4 bases, with 10 bases spanning the gap. The CDR3 region is CASSQDGGVNQPQHF. The CDR3 region has the DNA TGCGCCAGCAGCCAAGATGGGGGGGTTAATCAGCCCCAGCATTTT.

This clone was counted once. This chain links TRBV5-5 with TRBJ1-2, with 8 bases matching TRBD1. Germline lookup yields CDR1 SGHKS and CDR2 YYEKEE (reference sequence). V lost 4 bases to trimming and J lost 4 bases; unmatched junction nucleotides: 12. This CDR3 contains 16 residues. The CDR3 reads CASSPVTGVAIYGYTF. CDR3 nucleotides: TGTGCCAGCAGCCCGGTGACAGGGGTCGCGATCTATGGCTACACCTTC.

The V call is TRBV6-4, the J call TRBJ1-2; D is unresolved. V lost 3 bases and J lost 5, with 10 bases in between. The CDR3 totals 13 residues. The germline gives CDR1 MRHNA, CDR2 SNTAGT. CDR3 sequence: CASSETLGYGYTF. CDR3 nucleotide sequence: TGTGCCAGCAGTGAGACCCTGGGTTATGGCTACACCTTC.

This chain joins TRBV6-1 and TRBJ2-7; 7 nucleotides match TRBD1. Germline V CDR1 and CDR2: MNHNS, SASEGT. Trimming at V came to 8 bases and at J to 3 bases, leaving 7 bases not matched to a gene. The CDR3 has 13 amino acids. The CDR3: CASRDSGFYEQYF. Here the CDR3 DNA reads TGTGCCAGCCGGGACAGCGGATTCTACGAGCAGTACTTC.

The V call is TRBV5-1, the J call TRBJ2-1; TRBD2 is a possible D gene (6 bases). V was trimmed by 0 bases and J by 5 bases, leaving 9 bases between them. The CDR3 is 14 residues long. CDR1 is SGHRS, CDR2 YFSETQ, per germline. The CDR3 DNA sequence: TGCGCCAGCAGCTTGGATCCGGGGGACAATGAGCAGTTCTTC. It codes for CASSLDPGDNEQFF.

J is TRBJ2-7 and V is TRBV21-1; the table's D call TRBD2 went unverified against the DNA. TRBV21-1 represents a pseudogene. The CDR3 runs to 15 residues. This CDR3 is CASRKRGGRAYEQYF. In DNA, the CDR3 is TGTGCCAGCAGGAAAAGGGGAGGGAGGGCCTACGAGCAGTACTTC.

The J gene is TRBJ2-5, the V gene TRBV6-9; 12 positions match TRBD2. CDR1 MNHGY and CDR2 SVAAGI come from the germline V gene. CDR3 length: 19 amino acids. V trimming: 0 bases; J trimming: 8 bases; junction bases outside the gene matches: 16. The CDR3 nucleotides are TGTGCCAGCAGTTATTCTAGGCTAGCGGGGGGGCAGGACCGCCAAACCCAGTACTTC. Translating gives CASSYSRLAGGQDRQTQYF.

This chain uses TRBV7-2 with TRBJ1-2; 12 bases are a match to TRBD1. The CDR3 runs to 17 residues. V was pared by 5 bases and J by 5 bases, with 12 bases of the junction left unmatched. The germline gives CDR1 SGHTA, CDR2 FQGNSA. The CDR3 sequence is CASSQGGTGGLSYGYTF. CDR3 bases: TGTGCCAGCAGCCAGGGGGGGACAGGGGGCCTATCTTATGGCTACACCTTC. The variable domain in full, completed from reference TRBV7-2 and TRBJ1-2, reads GAGVSQSPSNKVTEKGKDVELRCDPISGHTALYWYRQSLGQGLEFLIYFQGNSAPDKSGLPSDRFSAERTGGSVSTLTIQRTQQEDSAVYLCASSQGGTGGLSYGYTFGSGTRLTVV.

This clone was counted a single time. The J gene is TRBJ1-5, the V gene TRBV19; D might be TRBD1 (5 bases). Germline V gene data show CDR1 as LNHDA and CDR2 as SQIVND (reference sequence). The CDR3 totals 12 residues. The V and J ends lost 1 base and 11 bases respectively, with 9 bases between them. The CDR3 loop is CASSIGRGTQHF. In DNA, the CDR3 is TGTGCCAGTAGTATAGGGAGGGGAACCCAGCATTTT.

The V and J genes are TRBV7-9 and TRBJ2-7, with 7 nucleotides matching TRBD2. J was trimmed by 6 bases and V by 5 bases; bases with no gene match: 4. The CDR3 totals 12 residues. The germline V gene encodes CDR1 SEHNR and CDR2 FQNEAQ (reference sequence). The CDR3 loop reads CASSQTSLEQYF. In nucleotides, the CDR3 is TGTGCCAGCAGCCAGACTAGCCTCGAGCAGTACTTC.

CDR3 loop: CASSEAASLWHEQFF. In nucleotides, the CDR3 is TGTGCCAGCAGCGAGGCAGCGAGTCTCTGGCATGAGCAGTTCTTC. V gene TRBV9 combines with J gene TRBJ2-1; no reliable D call. The germline gives CDR1 SGDLS, CDR2 YYNGEE. Trimming shortened V by 3 bases and J by 8 bases, and 18 bases separated the two germline ends. The CDR3 length is 15 residues.

This clone has only one observation. The chain carries TRBV5-1 and TRBJ1-1; 9 bases map to TRBD1. This CDR3 has 15 amino acids. Trimming at V came to 3 bases and at J to 1 base, leaving 4 bases not matched to a gene. CDR1 and CDR2 (germline): SGHRS, YFSETQ. The CDR3 region is CASSWGDRENTEAFF. The CDR3 region has the DNA TGCGCCAGCAGCTGGGGGGACAGGGAGAACACTGAAGCTTTCTTT.

The chain carries TRBV18 and TRBJ2-5; 8 positions match TRBD2. Germline assignment: CDR1 KGHSH and CDR2 LQKENI. V lost 3 bases and J lost 1; bases outside the gene matches: 10. The CDR3 has 17 amino acids. The CDR3 bases are TGTGCCAGCTCACCGGAGGTACGCGGGGGGACCCAAGAGACCCAGTACTTC. Translated, it gives CASSPEVRGGTQETQYF.

In nucleotides, the CDR3 is TGTGCCAGCTCACCAATTACTGTGACATTGAACACCGGGGAGCTGTTTTTT. Translating it yields CASSPITVTLNTGELFF. The V and J genes are TRBV18 and TRBJ2-2; no reliable D call. Trimming pared 2 bases from V and 1 base from J, leaving 14 bases between. Germline values: CDR1 KGHSH, CDR2 LQKENI. The CDR3 contains 17 residues.

This chain connects TRBV7-8 to TRBJ1-1; no clear D. The CDR3 covers 13 residues. Trimming pared 6 bases from V and 11 bases from J, leaving 19 bases between. CDR1 and CDR2 from the germline V gene are SGHVS and FQNEAQ. For the CDR3, the DNA is TGTGCCAGCAGTCGACACCTCCTAGGGAGGGCTTTCTTT. Residues: CASSRHLLGRAFF. Together with reference TRBV7-8 and TRBJ1-1, the CDR3 gives the full variable domain: GAGVSQSPRYKVAKRGQDVALRCDPISGHVSLFWYQQALGQGPEFLTYFQNEAQLDKSGLPSDRFFAERPEGSVSTLKIQRTQQEDSAVYLCASSRHLLGRAFFGQGTRLTVV.

The chain couples TRBV6-5 to TRBJ2-5; D ambiguous. CDR1 and CDR2 from the germline V gene are MNHEY and SVGAGI. Trimming took 0 bases from V and 1 from J, leaving 6 bases between them. The CDR3 has 14 residues. The CDR3 sequence: CASSYSNGQETQYF. For the CDR3, the DNA is TGTGCCAGCAGTTACTCGAACGGCCAAGAGACCCAGTACTTC.

V and J are TRBV4-3 and TRBJ1-4, with D possibly TRBD1 on 5 matching bases. This CDR3 has 15 amino acids. Between the trimmed V and J ends, which lost 1 base and 7 bases, there was a span of 13 bases. CDR1 is LGHNA and CDR2 is YSLEER in the germline V gene. CDR3 nucleotide sequence: TGCGCCAGCAGCCAAGGGGCAGGGTTGGGTGAAAAACTGTTTTTT. The encoded protein is CASSQGAGLGEKLFF.

This clone was seen more than once but under ten times. The genes are TRBV14 and TRBJ2-3; a possible D gene is TRBD2 (5 bases). CDR1 and CDR2 from the germline V gene are SGHDN and FVKESK. CDR3 length equals 14 residues. The ends were cut back, 1 base at V and 7 bases at J, with 12 bases in the middle. CDR3 bases: TGTGCCAGCAGCCAAGGCCCTGGGAGTTATACGCAGTATTTT. Residues: CASSQGPGSYTQYF.

V gene TRBV7-6 combines with J gene TRBJ2-1, with a possible D match to TRBD2 (5 bases). Trimming left V 2 bases short and J 4 bases short, with 9 bases between. This CDR3 spans 14 amino acids. The germline V gene encodes CDR1 SGHVS and CDR2 FNYEAQ. In nucleotides, the CDR3 is TGTGCCAGCAGCTTAAGCGGACGGTACAATGAGCAGTTCTTC. As protein: CASSLSGRYNEQFF.

The rearrangement links TRBV18 to TRBJ2-6; TRBD1 aligns across 7 bases. This CDR3 spans 15 amino acids. Trimming took 6 bases from V and 2 from J; bases not matched to a gene: 4. The germline CDR1 and CDR2 sequences are KGHSH and LQKENI. Written as DNA, the CDR3 is TGTGCCAGCTCTCCAGACAGGGCTGGGGCCAACGTCCTGACTTTC. Amino acid sequence: CASSPDRAGANVLTF.

This rearrangement joins TRBV19 to TRBJ2-1; D gene unclear. CDR1 is LNHDA, CDR2 SQIVND, per germline (reference sequence). There are 14 residues in the CDR3. V was shortened by 5 bases and J by 7 bases, with 15 bases between the two germline ends. For the CDR3, the DNA is TGTGCCAGTAGTCCGTCCGCTCTCCGGAATGAGCAGTTCTTC. This encodes CASSPSALRNEQFF.

This clone occurred once. This rearrangement joins TRBV19 to TRBJ2-7; 9 nucleotides agree with TRBD2. Germline V gives CDR1 LNHDA, CDR2 SQIVND (reference sequence). This CDR3 has 14 amino acids. V dropped 8 bases and J dropped 4; count of bases not matched to a gene: 9. As DNA, the CDR3 is TGTGCCAGTCAAGATCTAGCGGGAACTTACGAGCAGTACTTC. This gives the protein CASQDLAGTYEQYF. The whole variable domain, remainder taken from reference TRBV19 and TRBJ2-7, is DGGITQSPKYLFRKEGQNVTLSCEQNLNHDAMYWYRQDPGQGLRLIYYSQIVNDFQKGDIAEGYSVSREKKESFPLTVTSAQKNPTAFYLCASQDLAGTYEQYFGPGTRLTVT.

The V and J genes are TRBV25-1 and TRBJ2-7, with D possibly matching TRBD2 (5 bases). The CDR3 covers 14 residues. Germline-derived CDR1 and CDR2 are MGHDK and SYGVNS. Deletions cut 3 bases from V and 3 bases from J, with 12 bases between. CDR3 amino acids: CASSDATDYYEQYF. Written as DNA, the CDR3 is TGTGCCAGCAGTGATGCGACTGACTACTACGAGCAGTACTTC.

J is TRBJ2-1 and V is TRBV19; D is unresolved. CDR1 is LNHDA, CDR2 SQIVND, per germline (reference sequence). The CDR3 contains 13 residues. V was cut by 7 bases and J by 2 bases, with 9 bases left in between. CDR3 protein: CASNRPPYNEQFF. As DNA, the CDR3 is TGTGCCAGTAATAGGCCCCCCTACAATGAGCAGTTCTTC.

The chain links TRBV7-2 to TRBJ2-1; 7 positions match TRBD2. With 6 bases clipped from V and 10 bases from J, the junction kept 3 bases outside the gene matches. This CDR3 has 11 residues. Germline V gene sequence: CDR1 SGHTA, CDR2 FQGNSA. DNA of the CDR3: TGTGCCAGCAGAACCGGGAGGGAGCAGTTCTTC. Protein sequence: CASRTGREQFF.